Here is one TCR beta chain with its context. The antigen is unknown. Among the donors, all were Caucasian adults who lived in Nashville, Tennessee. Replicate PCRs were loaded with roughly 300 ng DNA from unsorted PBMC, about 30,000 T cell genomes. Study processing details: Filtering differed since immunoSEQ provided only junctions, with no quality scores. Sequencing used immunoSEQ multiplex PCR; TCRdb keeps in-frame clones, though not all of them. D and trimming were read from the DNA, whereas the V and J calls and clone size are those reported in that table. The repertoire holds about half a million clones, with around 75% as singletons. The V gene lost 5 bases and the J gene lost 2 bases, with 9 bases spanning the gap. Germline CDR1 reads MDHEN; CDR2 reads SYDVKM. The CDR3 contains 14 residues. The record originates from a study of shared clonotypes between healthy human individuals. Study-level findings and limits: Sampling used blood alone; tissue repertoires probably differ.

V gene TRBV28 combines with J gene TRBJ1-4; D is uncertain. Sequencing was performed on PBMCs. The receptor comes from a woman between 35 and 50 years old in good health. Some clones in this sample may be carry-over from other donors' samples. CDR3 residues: CASSPAGTNEKLFF. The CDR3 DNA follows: TGTGCCAGCAGTCCCGCTGGTACTAATGAAAAACTGTTTTTT.